This record concerns one TCR beta chain sequence. At one end the junction does not follow the germline gene, possibly because of a read error. TCRdb's copy holds only in-frame clones and misses some; the assay was immunoSEQ multiplex PCR. The sample yields 650,000 to 950,000 clones, over 75% seen once. This sample was included in a study of shared T cell receptors in the human thymus. These sequences were also reported in another study, on human thymus T cells. That study adds: During corrective heart surgery, resections were taken, and the thymus tissue came from them. Thymic as well as blood repertoires seemed to favor certain V and J genes unevenly.

The sequence was collected from a girl in the first two years of life with a congenital heart defect. Input material: thymocytes.

CDR3 sequence (DNA): TGTGCCAGCAGCGTAGAGGACTATCGGAACCCCGGGGAGCTGTTTTTT. Protein product: CASSVEDYRNPGELFF. The chain combines TRBV9 with TRBJ2-2; D is possibly TRBD2 (6 bases). CDR1 is SGDLS and CDR2 is YYNGEE in the germline V gene. The CDR3 loop spans 16 amino acids.